These 20 T cell receptor beta chains originate from one sample sequenced in a study of blood T cell repertoires in COVID-19. Some clones are missing from TCRdb's copy, which holds only in-frame ones; the method was immunoSEQ multiplex PCR. There are around 150,000 clones in the sample; around 92% occur only once, and about 5.3% lies in the top ten. The sequencing sample was made of peripheral blood. The source of these receptors is a man younger than 45 with COVID-19, enrolled during active disease.

This clone appeared a few times. J is TRBJ1-1 and V is TRBV7-3, with D possibly being TRBD1 (6 bases). CDR1 is SGHTA, CDR2 FQGTGA, per germline. The CDR3 covers 14 residues. Trimming cost V 5 bases and J 10 bases, with 20 bases left between them. CDR3 sequence: CASSPIGGHAGAFF. The DNA for the CDR3 is TGTGCCAGCAGCCCCATAGGGGGACATGCGGGAGCTTTCTTT.

This rearrangement joins TRBV12-5 to TRBJ2-7; tentative D call: TRBD1 (6 bases). V dropped 0 bases and J dropped 1 base, with 19 bases sitting between them. Germline CDR1 and CDR2: LGHNT and FRNRAP. The CDR3 has 18 amino acids. This chain's CDR3 is CASGLVLMRQGKSYEQYF. CDR3 nucleotide sequence: TGTGCTAGTGGTTTGGTACTTATGCGGCAGGGGAAATCCTACGAGCAGTACTTC.

Here the CDR3 reads CASSPSPQGAIYEQFF. CDR3 DNA: TGTGCCAGCTCACCCTCTCCACAGGGGGCAATCTATGAGCAGTTCTTC. This chain connects TRBV18 to TRBJ2-1; 9 bases fit TRBD1. This CDR3 has 16 residues. Germline V gene sequence: CDR1 KGHSH, CDR2 LQKENI. The trim removed 3 bases at V and 8 bases at J, leaving 11 bases unmatched. Supplemented by reference TRBV18 and TRBJ2-1, the full variable domain reads NAGVMQNPRHLVRRRGQEARLRCSPMKGHSHVYWYRQLPEEGLKFMVYLQKENIIDESGMPKERFSAEFPKEGPSILRIQQVVRGDSAAYFCASSPSPQGAIYEQFFGPGTRLTVL.

This chain links TRBV18 with TRBJ2-1; D call uncertain. Germline lookup yields CDR1 KGHSH and CDR2 LQKENI. V was cut by 0 bases and J by 7 bases, with 19 bases left in between. The CDR3 totals 17 residues. As DNA, the CDR3 is TGTGCCAGCTCACCACCCATCTCCCGCCTCCAACTGAATGAGCAGTTCTTC. This codes for CASSPPISRLQLNEQFF.

This clone has just one count. J is TRBJ2-7 and V is TRBV7-8, with 7 bases aligning to TRBD2. Germline CDR1 reads SGHVS; CDR2 reads FQNEAQ. The V segment lost 3 bases and the J segment 4 bases; nucleotides outside the gene matches: 15. The CDR3 consists of 17 residues. The CDR3, as DNA: TGTGCCAGCAGCTTGGTGGGGGGGACGGGAGCAATATACGAGCAGTACTTC. Protein sequence: CASSLVGGTGAIYEQYF.

The V gene is TRBV4-2, the J gene TRBJ2-1; D perhaps matches TRBD1 (5 bases). The CDR3 sequence is 14 residues long. CDR1 LGHNA and CDR2 YNFKEQ come from the germline V gene. Trimming removed 0 bases at V and 7 bases at J, with 10 bases between. The CDR3 sequence: CASSQEGPGNEQFF. As DNA, the CDR3 is TGTGCCAGCAGCCAAGAGGGTCCAGGGAATGAGCAGTTCTTC.

This clone was observed a single time. The chain joins TRBV19 to TRBJ2-2, with 8 positions matching TRBD1. This CDR3 has 15 residues. With V trimmed by 3 bases and J by 1 base, 1 base remained unmatched. From germline, CDR1 is LNHDA and CDR2 SQIVND (reference sequence). The CDR3 sequence is CASSMGTGNTGELFF. The CDR3 DNA sequence: TGTGCCAGTAGTATGGGGACAGGGAACACCGGGGAGCTGTTTTTT.

The rearrangement links TRBV4-1 to TRBJ2-7; D is unclear. The V end was cut by 6 bases, the J end by 5 bases, with 17 bases between. The CDR3 has 14 amino acids. Germline V gene sequence: CDR1 MGHRA, CDR2 YSYEKL. DNA for the CDR3: TGCGCCAGCAGTAAAGGATCTCCCCAGGACGAGCAGTACTTC. Protein product: CASSKGSPQDEQYF.

The chain has TRBV2 and TRBJ2-1; TRBD1 aligns across 11 bases. Losses at the gene ends were 7 bases for V and 4 bases for J; bases not matched to a gene: 9. Germline V gene data show CDR1 as SNHLY and CDR2 as FYNNEI. The CDR3 totals 16 residues. CDR3 amino acids: CASNGQGARRYNEQFF. CDR3 coding DNA: TGTGCCAGCAATGGACAGGGGGCGCGAAGATACAATGAGCAGTTCTTC. Filled out from reference TRBV2 and TRBJ2-1, the complete variable domain reads EPEVTQTPSHQVTQMGQEVILRCVPISNHLYFYWYRQILGQKVEFLVSFYNNEISEKSEIFDDQFSVERPDGSNFTLKIRSTKLEDSAMYFCASNGQGARRYNEQFFGPGTRLTVL.

The chain links TRBV10-1 to TRBJ1-5, with D unclear. With 6 bases removed from V and 5 bases from J, the gap between germline ends came to 8 bases. Germline V gene sequence: CDR1 WNHNN, CDR2 SYGVQD (reference sequence). The CDR3 runs to 12 residues. CDR3 in DNA: TGCGCCAGCAGCGCCGGAGATCAGCCCCAGCATTTT. It translates to CASSAGDQPQHF.

The chain recombines TRBV30 with TRBJ2-1; TRBD1 matches at 11 bases. V shed 3 bases, J shed 4 bases, and the junction held 8 bases outside the gene matches. CDR3 length: 16 amino acids. CDR1 GTSNPN and CDR2 SVGIG come from the germline V gene (reference sequence). The CDR3, as DNA: TGTGCCTGGAGCGGGCAAGGGACAGGGGGATACAATGAGCAGTTCTTC. Translated, it gives CAWSGQGTGGYNEQFF. Filled out from reference TRBV30 and TRBJ2-1, the complete variable domain reads SQTIHQWPATLVQPVGSPLSLECTVEGTSNPNLYWYRQAAGRGLQLLFYSVGIGQISSEVPQNLSASRPQDRQFILSSKKLLLSDSGFYLCAWSGQGTGGYNEQFFGPGTRLTVL.

J is TRBJ1-2 and V is TRBV19; a possible D gene is TRBD1 (6 bases). Germline loops: CDR1 LNHDA, CDR2 SQIVND (reference sequence). With 3 bases removed from V and 3 bases from J, the gap between germline ends came to 11 bases. The CDR3 runs 14 residues. CDR3 nucleotides: TGTGCCAGTAGTATCATGGCAGGGGACTATGGCTACACCTTC. Protein: CASSIMAGDYGYTF.

This clone appeared once. The gene calls are TRBV6-5 and TRBJ1-6; a possible D gene is TRBD1 (6 bases). This CDR3 is built from 14 residues. Germline CDR1 reads MNHEY; CDR2 reads SVGAGI. V lost 6 bases, J lost 5 bases, and 11 bases lay in between. CDR3 sequence reads: CASSPDRNNSPLHF. The CDR3 region has the DNA TGTGCCAGCAGCCCCGACAGGAATAATTCACCCCTCCACTTT.

This chain uses TRBV27 with TRBJ1-2, with D possibly being TRBD1 (6 bases). The V end lost 6 bases, the J end lost 7 bases, and 12 bases lay between the germline ends. Germline CDR1 and CDR2: MNHEY and SMNVEV (reference sequence). This CDR3 contains 12 residues. CDR3 DNA: TGTGCCAGCAGGTCACAGGGCCGTGGCTACACCTTC. Translating it yields CASRSQGRGYTF.

This chain joins TRBV18 and TRBJ1-2; D perhaps matches TRBD1 (6 bases). Per germline, CDR1 KGHSH and CDR2 LQKENI. Trimming cost V 2 bases and J 6 bases, with 16 bases left between them. The CDR3 runs 15 residues. CDR3 in amino acids: CASSPTVGGADGYTF. CDR3 coding DNA: TGTGCCAGCTCACCAACCGTGGGGGGGGCGGATGGCTACACCTTC.

The V and J genes are TRBV5-1 and TRBJ2-1; D is perhaps TRBD2 (5 bases). Trimming pared 0 bases from V and 2 bases from J, leaving 9 bases between. The CDR3 loop spans 15 amino acids. The germline V gene has CDR1 SGHRS and CDR2 YFSETQ. As DNA, the CDR3 is TGCGCCAGCAGCTTGGCCGAGGGCCCCTACAATGAGCAGTTCTTC. As protein: CASSLAEGPYNEQFF.

The chain recombines TRBV7-8 with TRBJ2-7; D may be TRBD1 (6 bases). V shed 5 bases and J shed 6 bases, with 20 bases lying between them. Germline values: CDR1 SGHVS, CDR2 FQNEAQ. The CDR3 extends over 15 amino acids. CDR3 amino acids: CASSPGTLARAEQYF. Here the CDR3 DNA reads TGTGCCAGCAGCCCCGGGACACTTGCCCGGGCCGAGCAGTACTTC.

The V gene is TRBV19, the J gene TRBJ1-2, with D possibly being TRBD1 (5 bases). The V gene lost 7 bases and the J gene lost 6 bases, with 12 bases spanning the gap. The CDR3 sequence is 12 residues long. CDR1 is LNHDA and CDR2 is SQIVND in the germline V gene (reference sequence). As DNA, the CDR3 is TGTGCCAGTATGATGGGGGGTAATGGCTACACCTTC. It codes for CASMMGGNGYTF. The full variable domain, rest sourced from reference TRBV19 and TRBJ1-2, is DGGITQSPKYLFRKEGQNVTLSCEQNLNHDAMYWYRQDPGQGLRLIYYSQIVNDFQKGDIAEGYSVSREKKESFPLTVTSAQKNPTAFYLCASMMGGNGYTFGSGTRLTVV.

The J gene is TRBJ2-1, the V gene TRBV6-6; D not resolved. Germline CDR1 is MNHNY and CDR2 is SVGAGI (reference sequence). There are 11 residues in the CDR3. The germline V and J ends were trimmed by 5 bases and 9 bases, with 8 bases remaining between them. CDR3 residues: CASSPFIEQFF. CDR3 DNA: TGTGCCAGCAGTCCCTTTATTGAGCAGTTCTTC.

This chain connects TRBV24-1 to TRBJ2-3, with 10 bases lining up with TRBD2. The CDR3 length is 15 residues. Per germline, CDR1 KGHDR and CDR2 SFDVKD. After removal of 4 bases from V and 6 bases from J, the junction contained 6 bases not matched to a gene. CDR3: CATSDLAGVRDTQYF. CDR3 bases: TGTGCCACCAGTGACCTAGCGGGGGTCCGGGATACGCAGTATTTT.